These 11 T cell receptor beta chains originate from one sample sequenced in a study of TIL therapy for anti-PD-1-resistant metastatic lung cancer. Regarding time point: pre-treatment sample, taken before nivolumab and TIL therapy. The immunoSEQ assay was v3. The protocol was immunoSEQ multiplex PCR, while the TCRdb copy is restricted to in-frame clones and leaves out a portion. The sample lists 55,000 to 70,000 clones, roughly 84% occurring once. Sequencing was performed on blood, taken at baseline. These receptors were taken from a person between 25 and 79 years old with non-small cell lung cancer.

The genes are TRBV19 and TRBJ2-1; D is unclear. Trimming stripped 2 bases from V and 7 bases from J, with 12 bases between. The CDR3 is made up of 14 amino acids. Germline V gene data show CDR1 as LNHDA and CDR2 as SQIVND (reference sequence). The CDR3 spells CASSISAIRNEQFF. CDR3 bases: TGTGCCAGTAGTATATCGGCGATTCGGAATGAGCAGTTCTTC.

Of note for this clone: One junction end does not reproduce the germline sequence, and a read error may be involved. The chain has TRBV6-6 and TRBJ2-7, with D maybe TRBD1 (6 bases). CDR3 length equals 12 residues. Germline values: CDR1 MNHNY, CDR2 SVGAGI (reference sequence). CDR3 amino acids: CASSSTDSYRDF. For the CDR3, the DNA is TGTGCCAGCAGTTCTACGGACTCCTACAGGGACTTC.

The J gene is TRBJ1-3, the V gene TRBV18; no firm D call. In germline, CDR1 is KGHSH, CDR2 LQKENI. The CDR3 runs 16 residues. Trimming left V 3 bases short and J 4 bases short, with 16 bases between. CDR3 in DNA: TGTGCCAGCTCACCCCCGAATGGCGGGGAAGGAAACACCATATATTTT. Translated, it gives CASSPPNGGEGNTIYF.

This clone was seen only a few times. The V and J genes are TRBV5-1 and TRBJ1-2; D is ambiguous. This CDR3 has 13 amino acids. Germline CDR1 and CDR2: SGHRS and YFSETQ. V shed 5 bases and J shed 2 bases, with 10 bases lying between them. The CDR3 nucleotides read TGCGCCAGCAGTCTGCAGGACAACTATGGCTACACCTTC. The encoded protein is CASSLQDNYGYTF.

CDR3 in amino acids: CATSRLAGVSYF. CDR3 coding DNA: TGTGCCACCAGCAGATTAGCGGGGGTCTCGTATTTT. The V gene is TRBV15, the J gene TRBJ2-3, with 9 nucleotides matching TRBD2. V was pared by 2 bases and J by 14 bases, with 5 bases of the junction left unmatched. The V gene's germline CDR1 is LNHNV and CDR2 YYDKDF (reference sequence). The CDR3 is 12 amino acids.

CDR3 protein: CASSLVFGPNEKLFF. The CDR3 nucleotides read TGTGCCAGCAGCTTAGTTTTTGGACCTAATGAAAAACTGTTTTTT. The chain uses TRBV11-2 and TRBJ1-4; D gene uncertain. Germline V CDR1 and CDR2: SGHAT, FQNNGV. V lost 1 base to trimming and J lost 3 bases, with 9 bases between them. The CDR3 covers 15 residues.

The chain employs TRBV5-5 and TRBJ1-4; D not resolved. CDR1 and CDR2 from the germline V gene are SGHKS and YYEKEE (reference sequence). The CDR3 consists of 17 residues. V shed 0 bases and J shed 3 bases, with 15 bases lying between them. Written as DNA, the CDR3 is TGTGCCAGCAGCTTGGGATCGGGAGGGCGAGCTAATGAAAAACTGTTTTTT. As protein: CASSLGSGGRANEKLFF.

V gene TRBV27 combines with J gene TRBJ1-1; D is unclear. The CDR3 contains 11 residues. Germline CDR1 reads MNHEY; CDR2 reads SMNVEV (reference sequence). V gave up 6 bases and J gave up 4 bases, with 6 bases separating them. In nucleotides, the CDR3 is TGTGCCAGCAGCCGAGGCACTGAAGCTTTCTTT. Its translation is CASSRGTEAFF.

The chain joins TRBV6-5 to TRBJ2-3, with TRBD2 matching over 10 bases. The CDR3 totals 15 residues. J lost 5 bases, V lost 6 bases, and 8 bases had no gene match. Germline CDR1 reads MNHEY; CDR2 reads SVGAGI. This CDR3 reads CASRSLAGGGDTQYF. CDR3 in DNA: TGTGCCAGCAGAAGCTTAGCGGGAGGCGGAGATACGCAGTATTTT.

V gene TRBV2 combines with J gene TRBJ1-5, with TRBD1 identical over 7 bases. Per the germline V gene, CDR1 is SNHLY and CDR2 is FYNNEI. With 7 bases clipped from V and 6 bases from J, the junction kept 12 bases outside the gene matches. The CDR3 runs 15 residues. The CDR3 nucleotides are TGTGCCAGCACGCGCGAGGGAGGGGGCGGTCAGCCCCAGCATTTT. Protein product: CASTREGGGGQPQHF.

This clone was counted only a few times. This sequence joins TRBV28 and TRBJ2-7, with TRBD2 matching over 10 bases. V lost 6 bases and J lost 6; bases outside the gene matches: 8. Germline V gene sequence: CDR1 MDHEN, CDR2 SYDVKM. The CDR3 sequence is 14 residues long. CDR3 amino acids: CASRPGTSASEQYF. The CDR3 coding sequence is TGTGCCAGCAGGCCCGGGACTAGCGCGAGCGAGCAGTACTTC.